A single sample gave rise to the 7 T cell receptor beta chains below, sequenced in a study of blood T cell repertoires in COVID-19. The method was immunoSEQ multiplex PCR; TCRdb's version includes in-frame clones alone and lacks a portion of them. The data hold about 240,000 clones, with roughly 86% observed a single time. Material for sequencing was peripheral blood. Receptors were obtained from a man aged 50 to 59 with acute or convalescent COVID-19.

In this sample, this clone turned up a few times. CDR3 sequence: CASSQDKGGGNSPLHF. The CDR3 region has the DNA TGTGCCAGCAGCCAAGACAAAGGGGGGGGTAATTCACCCCTCCACTTT. V is TRBV4-2 and J is TRBJ1-6, with D perhaps matching TRBD1 (6 bases). The CDR3 length is 16 residues. From germline, CDR1 is LGHNA and CDR2 YNFKEQ. V was pared by 0 bases and J by 6 bases, with 12 bases between.

The chain uses TRBV6-5 and TRBJ1-5; D ambiguous. Germline values: CDR1 MNHEY, CDR2 SVGAGI. Trimming shortened V by 0 bases and J by 0 bases, and 6 bases separated the two germline ends. This CDR3 contains 15 residues. The CDR3 is CASSYSRVSNQPQHF. The CDR3 nucleotides are TGTGCCAGCAGTTACTCGAGAGTTAGCAATCAGCCCCAGCATTTT.

V usage is TRBV5-1 and J usage is TRBJ1-6; the match to TRBD1 covers 12 bases. CDR3 size: 16 residues. The junction had 5 bases not matched to a gene; V was cut back by 4 bases and J by 6 bases. Per germline, CDR1 SGHRS and CDR2 YFSETQ. In DNA form, the CDR3 reads TGCGCCAGCAGCACCGGGACAGGGGGCGGTAATTCACCCCTCCACTTT. Translation gives CASSTGTGGGNSPLHF.

This clone was picked up one time. The genes are TRBV9 and TRBJ2-2; 13 bases are a match to TRBD2. This CDR3 region has 15 residues. Looked up from germline, CDR1 is SGDLS and CDR2 is YYNGEE. With 4 bases clipped from V and 6 bases from J, the junction kept 3 bases outside the gene matches. The CDR3 DNA follows: TGTGCCAGCAGCCCAGGACTAGCGGGAGCCGGGGAGCTGTTTTTT. It codes for CASSPGLAGAGELFF.

This chain joins TRBV5-1 and TRBJ1-2, with D maybe TRBD1 (5 bases). Trimming pared 7 bases from V and 6 bases from J, leaving 13 bases between. Germline CDR1 SGHRS, CDR2 YFSETQ. The CDR3 is 12 residues long. CDR3 residues: CASSGGEDGYTF. Written as DNA, the CDR3 is TGCGCCAGCTCCGGGGGGGAAGATGGCTACACCTTC. Full variable domain (outside the CDR3, taken from reference TRBV5-1 and TRBJ1-2): KAGVTQTPRYLIKTRGQQVTLSCSPISGHRSVSWYQQTPGQGLQFLFEYFSETQRNKGNFPGRFSGRQFSNSRSEMNVSTLELGDSALYLCASSGGEDGYTFGSGTRLTVV.

V gene TRBV5-1 combines with J gene TRBJ2-3; TRBD2 agrees at 8 bases. The CDR3 extends over 16 amino acids. Germline V gene lookup returns CDR1 SGHRS and CDR2 YFSETQ. The V segment lost 0 bases and the J segment 3 bases; nucleotides outside the gene matches: 6. CDR3 in DNA: TGCGCCAGCAGCTTGGCTTGGCGGGAGGCAACAGATACGCAGTATTTT. It is translated as CASSLAWREATDTQYF.

V and J are TRBV20-1 and TRBJ2-5, with D possibly TRBD1 on 5 matching bases. Deletions cut 3 bases from V and 1 base from J, with 9 bases between. This CDR3 spans 13 amino acids. Germline-derived CDR1 and CDR2 are DFQATT and SNEGSKA (reference sequence). CDR3 bases: TGCAGTGCTAGTACAACAGGCCAAGAGACCCAGTACTTC. Its translation is CSASTTGQETQYF.